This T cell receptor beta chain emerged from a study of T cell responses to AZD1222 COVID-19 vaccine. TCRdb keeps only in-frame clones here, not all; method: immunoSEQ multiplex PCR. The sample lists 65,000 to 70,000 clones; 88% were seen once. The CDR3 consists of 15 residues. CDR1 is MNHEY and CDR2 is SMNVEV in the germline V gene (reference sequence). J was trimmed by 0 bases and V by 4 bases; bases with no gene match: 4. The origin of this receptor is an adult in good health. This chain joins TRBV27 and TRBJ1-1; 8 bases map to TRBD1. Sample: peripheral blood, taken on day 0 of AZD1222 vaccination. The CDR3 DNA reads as TGTGCCAGCAGTTCCAGACAGGGGTTGAACACTGAAGCTTTCTTT. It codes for CASSSRQGLNTEAFF.